The present TCR beta chain was sequenced within a study of T cell responses to AZD1222 COVID-19 vaccine. Study summary: Second-dose groups at about 4 or about 12 weeks were pooled.

TCRdb keeps only in-frame clones here, not all; method: immunoSEQ multiplex PCR. The repertoire consists of 90,000 to 150,000 clones, with roughly 84% occurring once and the leading ten covering 1.2%. Findings of the study overall: Targeting of unmutated variant regions was reportedly seen in nearly half of spike-specific TCRs. Donors were chiefly white British, with a greater number of females, and clonal diversity was perhaps underestimated. The span of vaccine-associated CD4 TCRs extended across spike, with dominance at 160-218 and 743-854.

Trimming pared 5 bases from V and 11 bases from J, leaving 18 bases between. The CDR3 length is 13 residues. CDR1 KGHSH and CDR2 LQKENI come from the germline V gene. As for this clone: As yet, its antigen is unknown.

The receptor comes from an adult in good health. The genes are TRBV18 and TRBJ1-1; D might be TRBD1 (6 bases). This specimen consisted of peripheral blood, obtained on day 0 of AZD1222 vaccination. The CDR3 sequence: CASSTQGFRVAFF. CDR3 DNA: TGTGCCAGCTCAACTCAGGGGTTCCGGGTGGCTTTCTTT.